The clone carrying this TCR beta chain was picked up one time. The data belong to a study of T cells of healthy individuals. TCRdb re-called the 5' RACE reads with MiXCR, one entry per CDR3 protein. The sample consists of approximately 52,000 distinct CDR3 sequences, over 12% of them appearing once. This CDR3 is built from 19 residues. Germline-derived CDR1 and CDR2 are SGHTA and FQGNSA. After removal of 5 bases from V and 2 bases from J, the junction contained 12 bases not matched to a gene. This sequence was found in a human donor in good health. The chain joins TRBV7-2 to TRBJ2-2, with 12 bases fitting TRBD2. The CDR3 DNA sequence: TGTGCCAGCAGCCCGGGACTAGCGGGCCCGTCTCCTAACACCGGGGAGCTGTTTTTT. This translates into CASSPGLAGPSPNTGELFF.